This TCR beta chain is drawn from a study of T cell responses to AZD1222 COVID-19 vaccine. Broader study findings: Clonal diversity was possibly underestimated, and the donors were mostly white British, with more females. Nearly half of spike-specific TCRs reportedly target unmutated variant regions. No repertoire was sampled before or during the peak T cell response, only after it.

The table came from immunoSEQ multiplex PCR; TCRdb's copy has only in-frame clones and leaves some out. The table includes 130,000 to 150,000 clones, about 93% detected once. The CDR3 runs to 13 residues. Trimming removed 3 bases from V and 5 bases from J, with 11 bases in between. CDR1 SGHDT and CDR2 YYEEEE come from the germline V gene. Worth noting for this clone: As yet, its antigen is unknown.

The clonotype comes from an adult in good health. Sequencing used peripheral blood, obtained on day 0 of AZD1222 vaccination. This rearrangement joins TRBV5-6 to TRBJ1-1; TRBD1 might be the D (6 bases). Here the CDR3 reads CASSSQGRTEAFF. CDR3 bases: TGTGCCAGCAGCTCCCAGGGGAGGACTGAAGCTTTCTTT.